Sequencing of this T cell receptor (beta chain) was carried out in a study of CD8+ T cells in alopecia areata. Findings and limits, study-wide: Higher clonality and more expanded CD8+ clones appeared in lesional than normal scalp.

The germline gives CDR1 GKSSPN, CDR2 SITVG. Losses at the gene ends were 3 bases for V and 2 bases for J; bases not matched to a gene: 2. CDR3 length: 13 amino acids. Sequencing relied on a cDNA template that was reverse transcribed from extracted RNA. Here immunoSEQ multiplex PCR was the method, and the copy in TCRdb shows in-frame clones only, minus some. The sample presents more than 250,000 clones, none singletons. Separation of pooled cutaneous lymph node cells was by sorting with CD4, CD8alpha, NKG2D, NKG2ACE and other markers. This clone has a handful of counts. The antigen remains unidentified. Genes here carry mouse names. The read falls 4 residues short of the CDR3 end, and the missing part is taken from the germline J gene. Other DNA sequences within the sample encode an identical CDR3.

Specimen: CD4+ T cells sorted from a lymph node. The clonotype originates from a C3H/HeJ mouse with alopecia areata. This line is of MHC haplotype H2-k. V usage is TRBV31 and J usage is TRBJ1-2; the match to TRBD1 covers 8 bases. The sequenced CDR3 bases are TGTGCCTGGAGCCGGACAGGGAACTCC. Its protein product is CAWSRTGNS. The full CDR3 protein is CAWSRTGNSDYTF.